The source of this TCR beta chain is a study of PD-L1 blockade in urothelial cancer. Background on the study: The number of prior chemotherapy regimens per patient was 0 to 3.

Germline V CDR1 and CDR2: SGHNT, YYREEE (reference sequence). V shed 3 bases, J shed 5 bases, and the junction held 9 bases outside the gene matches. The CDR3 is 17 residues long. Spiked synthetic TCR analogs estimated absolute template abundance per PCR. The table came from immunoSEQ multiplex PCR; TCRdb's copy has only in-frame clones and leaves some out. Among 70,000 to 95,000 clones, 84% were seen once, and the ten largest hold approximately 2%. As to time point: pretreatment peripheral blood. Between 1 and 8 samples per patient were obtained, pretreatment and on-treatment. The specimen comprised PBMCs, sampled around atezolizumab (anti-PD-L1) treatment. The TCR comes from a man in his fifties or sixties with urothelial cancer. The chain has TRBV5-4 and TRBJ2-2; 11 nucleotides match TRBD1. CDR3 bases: TGTGCCAGCAGCTCGACTGGACAGGGGGCGCAGACCGGGGAGCTGTTTTTT. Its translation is CASSSTGQGAQTGELFF. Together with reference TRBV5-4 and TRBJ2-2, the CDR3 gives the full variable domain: ETGVTQSPTHLIKTRGQQVTLRCSSQSGHNTVSWYQQALGQGPQFIFQYYREEENGRGNFPPRFSGLQFPNYSSELNVNALELDDSALYLCASSSTGQGAQTGELFFGEGSRLTVL.